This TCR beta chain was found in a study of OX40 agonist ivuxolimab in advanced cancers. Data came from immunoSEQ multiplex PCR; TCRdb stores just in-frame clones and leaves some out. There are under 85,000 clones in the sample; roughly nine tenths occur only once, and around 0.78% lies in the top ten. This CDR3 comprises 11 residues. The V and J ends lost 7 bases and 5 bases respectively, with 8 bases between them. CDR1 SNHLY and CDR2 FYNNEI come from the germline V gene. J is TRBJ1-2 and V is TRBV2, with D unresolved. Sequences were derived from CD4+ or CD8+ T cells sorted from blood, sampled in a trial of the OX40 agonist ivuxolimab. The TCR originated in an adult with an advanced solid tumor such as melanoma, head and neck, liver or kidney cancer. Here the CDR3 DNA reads TGTGCCAGCATGGTGGGTTATGGCTACACCTTC. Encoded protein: CASMVGYGYTF.